This TCR beta chain is drawn from a study of cytomegalovirus exposure and HLA in healthy donors. This clone was seen a handful of times. Antigen unknown. Donors had nominal health at sampling but likely had unrecorded immune exposures. The PCR had 60 Vbeta and 13 Jbeta primers. The assay was immunoSEQ multiplex PCR, and TCRdb's table has in-frame clones only and misses some. There are roughly 100,000 clones in the sample; 9.5% to 15% occur only once, and approximately 16% lies in the top ten. Trimming took off 2 bases at V and 9 bases at J, with 11 bases between the two ends. Germline CDR1 SGHRS, CDR2 YFSETQ. This CDR3 spans 13 amino acids. General study results and limits: The authors excluded some V segments, including TRBV6-2 and TRBV6-3, as indistinguishable. Per published accounts, TCR beta sequences correctly predicted the HLA-A and HLA-B alleles of most subjects.

The receptor was derived from a man aged 40-55 years in good health and CMV-seropositive. Source material: PBMCs. The genes are TRBV5-1 and TRBJ2-2; unclear D gene. CDR3 amino acids: CASSFRSERELFF. CDR3 nucleotide sequence: TGCGCCAGCAGCTTTCGGAGCGAGCGGGAGCTGTTTTTT.